These 24 T cell receptor beta chains originate from one sample sequenced in a study of T-cell memory formation after mild COVID-19. TCRdb used MiXCR to reprocess the 5' RACE reads, holding one entry per CDR3 protein. This sample yields 280,000 or so distinct CDR3 sequences, of which approximately 8.4% are seen a single time; approximately 22% belongs to the top ten. Sequenced material: PBMCs or a T cell subset sorted from them (not recorded which). These receptors all come from a man aged 18 to 29 who had mild COVID-19 (a few samples of this study predate the infection). Cell type and time point are not known.

The V gene is TRBV5-8, the J gene TRBJ2-1; unclear D gene. Germline V CDR1 and CDR2: SGHTS, YDEGEE. CDR3 length: 13 amino acids. V was clipped by 7 bases and J by 2 bases, with 10 bases between them. The CDR3 coding sequence is TGTGCCAGCCACTCGACGGCCTACAATGAGCAGTTCTTC. This translates into CASHSTAYNEQFF.

This clonotype turned up a few times. This rearrangement joins TRBV7-9 to TRBJ2-2; D is unresolved. The germline V gene encodes CDR1 SEHNR and CDR2 FQNEAQ (reference sequence). The length of the CDR3 is 16 residues. Trimming pared 5 bases from V and 5 bases from J, leaving 18 bases between. CDR3 loop: CASSPGRMGMTGELFF. CDR3 nucleotide sequence: TGTGCCAGCAGCCCCGGACGGATGGGAATGACCGGGGAGCTGTTTTTT.

This chain uses TRBV5-4 with TRBJ2-3, with unresolved D. Trimming left V 1 base short and J 14 bases short, with 20 bases between. This CDR3 has 14 residues. The germline CDR1 and CDR2 sequences are SGHNT and YYREEE (reference sequence). DNA of the CDR3: TGTGCCAGCAGCTTGTGGGGAAATTTGGCCTCCGGGTATTTT. It codes for CASSLWGNLASGYF.

The rearrangement links TRBV6-4 to TRBJ1-2, with D unresolved. The CDR3 has 13 amino acids. Germline V gene data show CDR1 as MRHNA and CDR2 as SNTAGT. Deletions cut 6 bases from V and 4 bases from J, with 12 bases between. CDR3 in DNA: TGTGCCAGCAGCTTCGGTCCGGGCTATGGCTACACCTTC. This encodes CASSFGPGYGYTF.

The gene calls are TRBV7-8 and TRBJ2-3, with 10 bases aligning to TRBD2. There are 17 residues in the CDR3. Germline CDR1 is SGHVS and CDR2 is FQNEAQ. The J segment lost 3 bases and the V segment lost 0 bases, leaving 6 bases of the junction unmatched. DNA of the CDR3: TGTGCCAGCAGCTTAGCGGGTAGCGGGGGGAGGACAGATACGCAGTATTTT. Its protein is CASSLAGSGGRTDTQYF.

The chain joins TRBV11-1 to TRBJ2-1, with D unclear. The CDR3 consists of 16 residues. With 1 base removed from V and 8 bases from J, the gap between germline ends came to 18 bases. Germline CDR1 reads SGHAT; CDR2 reads FQDESV (reference sequence). The CDR3 loop is CASSLGMGRDRHEQFF. CDR3 DNA: TGTGCCAGCAGCTTAGGGATGGGAAGAGACCGGCATGAGCAGTTCTTC. Complete variable domain (other parts from reference TRBV11-1 and TRBJ2-1): EAEVAQSPRYKITEKSQAVAFWCDPISGHATLYWYRQILGQGPELLVQFQDESVVDDSQLPKDRFSAERLKGVDSTLKIQPAELGDSAMYLCASSLGMGRDRHEQFFGPGTRLTVL.

V and J are TRBV20-1 and TRBJ2-7; maybe TRBD1 (5 bases). CDR3 length: 11 amino acids. Germline assignment: CDR1 DFQATT and CDR2 SNEGSKA (reference sequence). V gave up 6 bases and J gave up 5 bases, with 11 bases separating them. The DNA for the CDR3 is TGCAGTGCGGCTCAAGGGGACGAGCAGTACTTC. Translation: CSAAQGDEQYF.

This clonotype has only a few counts. The rearrangement uses TRBV10-3 and TRBJ2-1, with D unclear. CDR3 length: 16 amino acids. CDR1 is ENHRY and CDR2 is SYGVKD in the germline V gene. V dropped 0 bases and J dropped 5 bases, with 14 bases sitting between them. This CDR3 is CAISESRTDPDNEQFF. The CDR3 coding sequence is TGTGCCATCAGTGAGTCGAGAACAGATCCTGACAATGAGCAGTTCTTC.

This clonotype was recorded a few times. This chain joins TRBV3-2 and TRBJ2-7; TRBD1, the table's D call, lacks a check against the DNA. TRBV3-2 is classified as a pseudogene. The CDR3 is 18 residues long. CDR3 region: CASSQDGGMPGMSYEQYV. Here the CDR3 DNA reads TGTGCCAGCAGCCAAGATGGGGGGATGCCAGGGATGTCCTACGAGCAGTACGTC.

The gene calls are TRBV27 and TRBJ2-7, with D perhaps being TRBD1 or TRBD2 (5 bases each). The germline V gene has CDR1 MNHEY and CDR2 SMNVEV (reference sequence). The CDR3 sequence is 16 residues long. Trimming cost V 7 bases and J 3 bases, with 22 bases left between them. This chain's CDR3 is CASIVSGTSPGYEQYV. Written as DNA, the CDR3 is TGTGCCAGCATTGTATCCGGGACGTCACCAGGCTACGAGCAGTACGTC.

V is TRBV5-5 and J is TRBJ2-5; 8 nucleotides line up with TRBD2. From germline, CDR1 is SGHKS and CDR2 YYEKEE (reference sequence). The CDR3 runs to 13 residues. J was trimmed by 4 bases and V by 6 bases; bases with no gene match: 5. CDR3 DNA: TGTGCCAGCAACCGGGGGGGCGGAGAGACCCAGTACTTC. It codes for CASNRGGGETQYF. Filled out from reference TRBV5-5 and TRBJ2-5, the complete variable domain reads DAGVTQSPTHLIKTRGQQVTLRCSPISGHKSVSWYQQVLGQGPQFIFQYYEKEERGRGNFPDRFSARQFPNYSSELNVNALLLGDSALYLCASNRGGGETQYFGPGTRLLVL.

Here the CDR3 DNA reads TGCACAACCCTTAGCGGGGGGACTAGAGATACGCAGTATTTT. Protein: CTTLSGGTRDTQYF. This sequence joins TRBV29-1 and TRBJ2-3; TRBD2 matches at 10 bases. The CDR3 is 14 residues long. From germline, CDR1 is SQVTM and CDR2 ANQGSEA.

This clonotype was counted at least ten times. The chain recombines TRBV7-8 with TRBJ1-1; D may be TRBD1 (6 bases). Germline loops: CDR1 SGHVS, CDR2 FQNEAQ. This CDR3 comprises 12 residues. V gave up 5 bases and J gave up 4 bases, with 8 bases separating them. This CDR3 is CASSLGATEAFF. CDR3 nucleotides: TGTGCCAGCAGCCTGGGGGCCACTGAAGCTTTCTTT.

This clonotype was detected many times. The rearrangement links TRBV5-1 to TRBJ1-1; D possibly corresponds to TRBD1 (5 bases). The CDR3 contains 14 residues. Between the trimmed V and J ends, which lost 2 bases and 3 bases, there was a span of 11 bases. CDR1 and CDR2 from the germline V gene are SGHRS and YFSETQ. The CDR3 loop reads CASSLQDTYTEAFF. The CDR3 bases are TGCGCCAGCAGCTTACAGGACACTTACACTGAAGCTTTCTTT.

The V gene is TRBV7-2, the J gene TRBJ2-3, with D perhaps being TRBD1 or TRBD2 (6 bases each). Trimming took off 8 bases at V and 3 bases at J, with 21 bases between the two ends. The CDR3 covers 16 residues. Germline lookup yields CDR1 SGHTA and CDR2 FQGNSA. The CDR3 here is CASPPSRGAGTDTQYF. CDR3 nucleotide sequence: TGTGCCAGCCCCCCCTCTAGGGGGGCAGGGACAGATACGCAGTATTTT.

The chain carries TRBV7-9 and TRBJ2-2; D is unresolved. This CDR3 has 9 amino acids. V gave up 10 bases and J gave up 8 bases, with 5 bases separating them. Germline V CDR1 and CDR2: SEHNR, FQNEAQ (reference sequence). CDR3 nucleotide sequence: TGTGCCACCGCGGGGGAGCTGTTTTTT. This sequence encodes CATAGELFF. Using reference TRBV7-9 and TRBJ2-2 for the parts outside the CDR3, the full variable domain is DTGVSQNPRHKITKRGQNVTFRCDPISEHNRLYWYRQTLGQGPEFLTYFQNEAQLEKSRLLSDRFSAERPKGSFSTLEIQRTEQGDSAMYLCATAGELFFGEGSRLTVL.

This clonotype was counted a few times. CDR3 region: CSAATGSSYNEQFF. The CDR3 DNA sequence: TGCAGTGCCGCGACAGGGAGCTCCTACAATGAGCAGTTCTTC. This chain links TRBV20-1 with TRBJ2-1; 7 nucleotides line up with TRBD1. CDR3 length: 14 residues. Per germline, CDR1 DFQATT and CDR2 SNEGSKA (reference sequence). After removal of 6 bases from V and 0 bases from J, the junction contained 5 bases not matched to a gene.

In its sample, this clonotype was seen many times. The gene calls are TRBV12-3 or TRBV12-4 and TRBJ1-1; no clear D. There are 14 residues in the CDR3. V was cut by 5 bases and J by 1 base, with 11 bases left in between. The CDR3: CASSLQDSNTEAFF. CDR3 in DNA: TGTGCCAGCAGTCTTCAGGATTCGAACACTGAAGCTTTCTTT.

This clonotype appeared a few times. The chain joins TRBV6-5 to TRBJ2-5; a possible D gene is TRBD2 (5 bases). The CDR3 has 16 amino acids. Germline CDR1 is MNHEY and CDR2 is SVGAGI. V gave up 3 bases and J gave up 5 bases, with 19 bases separating them. CDR3 residues: CASSYLHPRSGETQYF. In DNA form, the CDR3 reads TGTGCCAGCAGTTATTTACACCCAAGATCGGGGGAGACCCAGTACTTC.

The chain uses TRBV7-2 and TRBJ2-5; TRBD2 matches at 10 bases. Germline lookup yields CDR1 SGHTA and CDR2 FQGNSA. V lost 0 bases and J lost 5; bases outside the gene matches: 3. CDR3 size: 15 residues. The CDR3 sequence: CASSLAGLAQETQYF. The CDR3 nucleotides read TGTGCCAGCAGCTTAGCGGGACTAGCGCAGGAGACCCAGTACTTC.

This clonotype was counted at least ten times. The chain couples TRBV28 to TRBJ2-7; D may be TRBD1 (8 bases). The CDR3 contains 15 residues. Per germline, CDR1 MDHEN and CDR2 SYDVKM. V was pared by 4 bases and J by 11 bases, with 24 bases between. The CDR3 nucleotides are TGTGCCAGCAGTTCACCCGGACAGGGAGGGAGTGGGGAGTACTTC. Amino acid sequence: CASSSPGQGGSGEYF.

In its sample, this clonotype was seen many times. The gene calls are TRBV7-2 and TRBJ2-1; no clear D gene. V lost 4 bases and J lost 7, with 8 bases in between. The germline V gene has CDR1 SGHTA and CDR2 FQGNSA. This CDR3 has 12 residues. DNA for the CDR3: TGTGCCAGCAGCTCAATTGGTAATGAGCAGTTCTTC. It yields the protein CASSSIGNEQFF.

The rearrangement joins TRBV4-2 to TRBJ2-5; D gene ambiguous. The V end was cut by 0 bases, the J end by 5 bases, with 13 bases between. CDR1 and CDR2 from the germline V gene are LGHNA and YNFKEQ. The CDR3 has 15 residues. DNA of the CDR3: TGTGCCAGCAGCCAAGATCGGAAGGGCCCCGAGACCCAGTACTTC. Protein sequence: CASSQDRKGPETQYF.

This clonotype was counted many times. V is TRBV29-1 and J is TRBJ2-2; possible D gene TRBD1, 6 bases. Trimming shortened V by 4 bases and J by 3 bases, and 15 bases separated the two germline ends. Looked up from germline, CDR1 is SQVTM and CDR2 is ANQGSEA. The CDR3 extends over 15 amino acids. In nucleotides, the CDR3 is TGCAGCGTTGCACCAGGGGCTTCCTACACCGGGGAGCTGTTTTTT. It translates to CSVAPGASYTGELFF.